Listed below are T cell receptor beta chains from one sample, sequenced in a study of spatial heterogeneity in lung cancer. TCRdb processed the 5' RACE reads anew with MiXCR; each CDR3 protein has one entry. The data contain over 8,500 distinct CDR3 sequences, roughly an eighth of them singletons. The specimen was lung tumor tissue, collected at surgery. All receptors derive from a male donor with early-stage non-small cell lung cancer. Both conserved end residues are part of each CDR3. The order of the fields is clone size, J gene, V gene, D gene, CDR3 protein, CDR3 DNA. A D gene is named only where the DNA matches it firmly. Not all rows give a size; the values are once, few, many and, for expanded clones, a class.

many | TRBJ2-5 | TRBV10-3 | NA | CAISDGARGETQYF | TGTGCCATCAGTGATGGAGCTCGGGGGGAGACCCAGTACTTC
many | TRBJ1-1 | TRBV20-1 | NA | CSASRGMNTEAFF | TGCAGTGCATCCAGGGGAATGAACACTGAAGCTTTCTTT
many | TRBJ2-1 | TRBV6-2/TRBV6-3 | NA | CASSYGLYFEDHYNEQFF | TGTGCCAGCAGTTACGGCTTATATTTCGAGGACCATTACAATGAGCAGTTCTTC
many | TRBJ2-7 | TRBV12-3/TRBV12-4 | TRBD1 | CASSPPRTGGSYEQYF | TGTGCCAGCAGTCCTCCAAGGACAGGGGGAAGCTACGAGCAGTACTTC
many | TRBJ2-1 | TRBV6-5 | TRBD2 | CASSTTSWNEQFF | TGTGCCAGCAGTACGACTAGCTGGAATGAGCAGTTCTTC
many | TRBJ2-6 | TRBV28 | NA | CASSLTTGANVLTF | TGTGCCAGCAGTTTAACGACCGGGGCCAACGTCCTGACTTTC
many | TRBJ2-7 | TRBV6-2/TRBV6-3 | NA | CASSYSGGEQYF | TGTGCCAGCAGTTACTCGGGAGGCGAGCAGTACTTC
NA | TRBJ2-7 | TRBV20-1 | NA | CSARAYHLSSYEQYF | TGCAGTGCTAGAGCCTATCACCTGAGCTCCTACGAGCAGTACTTC
many | TRBJ2-1 | TRBV24-1 | TRBD1 | CATSSALTGSYNEQFF | TGTGCCACCAGTTCGGCGCTGACAGGGTCCTACAATGAGCAGTTCTTC
many | TRBJ2-1 | TRBV9 | NA | CASSKDKGIFNEQFF | TGTGCCAGCAGCAAGGACAAGGGAATCTTCAATGAGCAGTTCTTC
once | TRBJ2-6 | TRBV6-5 | NA | CASIKLKSSGANVLTF | TGTGCCAGCATCAAGTTAAAGTCCTCTGGGGCCAACGTCCTGACTTTC
medium-sized | TRBJ2-7 | TRBV14 | TRBD2 | CASSQGLGNEQYF | TGTGCCAGCAGCCAGGGACTAGGTAACGAGCAGTACTTC
medium-sized | TRBJ1-2 | TRBV4-3 | TRBD1 | CASSQEVGQGRGGYTF | TGCGCCAGCAGCCAAGAAGTAGGACAGGGGCGGGGTGGCTACACCTTC
many | TRBJ2-7 | TRBV5-5 | TRBD1 | CASSLTGTAPYEQYF | TGTGCCAGCAGCTTAACCGGGACAGCTCCCTACGAGCAGTACTTC
many | TRBJ2-3 | TRBV5-1 | TRBD2 | CASSLGLAGVYSTDTQYF | TGCGCCAGCAGCTTGGGACTAGCGGGAGTGTATAGCACAGATACGCAGTATTTT
many | TRBJ2-2 | TRBV7-6 | TRBD1 | CASSSQPGGSYGELFF | TGTGCCAGCAGCTCGCAACCAGGGGGCTCCTACGGGGAGCTGTTTTTT
medium-sized | TRBJ2-7 | TRBV19 | TRBD1 | CASSRLPGQGYEQYF | TGTGCCAGTAGTAGGTTACCGGGACAGGGGTACGAGCAGTACTTC
medium-sized | TRBJ2-1 | TRBV27 | NA | CASIRDGMGYGEQFF | TGTGCCAGCATTCGGGACGGGATGGGTTATGGTGAGCAGTTCTTC
many | TRBJ1-1 | TRBV28 | NA | CASSNSGAVLNTEAFF | TGTGCCAGCAGTAACTCAGGCGCAGTTTTGAACACTGAAGCTTTCTTT
many | TRBJ2-5 | TRBV3-1 | TRBD2 | CASSQVVAGGLAQYF | TGTGCCAGCAGCCAAGTAGTAGCGGGAGGCCTGGCCCAGTACTTC
many | TRBJ2-2 | TRBV3-1 | NA | CASSRTTRTGELFF | TGTGCCAGCAGCCGAACTACCCGGACCGGGGAGCTGTTTTTT
many | TRBJ2-3 | TRBV5-1 | TRBD1 | CASSPQDRVIPDTQYF | TGCGCCAGCAGCCCCCAGGACAGGGTAATCCCAGATACGCAGTATTTT
few | TRBJ2-6 | TRBV19 | TRBD1 | CASSIRTGRSSGANVLTF | TGTGCCAGTAGTATCCGGACAGGCCGCTCCTCTGGGGCCAACGTCCTGACTTTC
many | TRBJ2-3 | TRBV7-2 | NA | CASSLDRVPDTQYF | TGTGCCAGCAGCTTAGATAGGGTGCCAGATACGCAGTATTTT
NA | TRBJ2-3 | TRBV12-3/TRBV12-4 | TRBD1 | CASDIGTAYTDTQYF | TGTGCCAGCGATATTGGGACAGCCTACACAGATACGCAGTATTTT